One T cell receptor beta chain is described in this entry. Its antigen is unidentified. This sample was included in a study of OX40 agonist ivuxolimab in advanced cancers. Sequencing was performed with immunoSEQ multiplex PCR; in TCRdb, only in-frame clones are kept and a portion is missing. Of roughly 60,000 clones listed, around 84% were seen once; the top ten hold roughly 3.1%. Blood sampling took place at baseline, cycle 4 day 1, and cycle 7 day 1. Regarding the study as a whole: Both blood CD4+ and CD8+ T cells showed clonal growth by week 6 at 0.1 to 3.0 mg/kg.

Looked up from germline, CDR1 is SGHNT and CDR2 is YYREEE (reference sequence). The CDR3 is made up of 15 amino acids. V shed 5 bases and J shed 4 bases, with 17 bases lying between them. This TCR came from an adult with an advanced solid tumor such as melanoma, head and neck, liver or kidney cancer. This chain links TRBV5-4 with TRBJ2-3, with D hard to call. This specimen was CD4+ or CD8+ T cells sorted from blood, taken in a trial of the OX40 agonist ivuxolimab. The CDR3 is CASRSGARMADTQYF. CDR3 sequence (DNA): TGTGCCAGCAGATCTGGAGCCAGGATGGCAGATACGCAGTATTTT.